The T cell receptor beta chain described here comes from a study of T cells after yellow fever vaccination (dated by TCRdb to about 2019). A note on the overall study: Libraries from fractions with low cell numbers were prepared with the SMART-Seq v4 Ultra Low Input RNA kit. To follow T-cell clones before and after primary and booster YFV17D yellow fever vaccination, bulk TCR alpha and beta repertoires were sequenced over time. Two healthy male donors, one aged 18 to 29 and one aged 30 to 40 years, made up the cohort. Blood samples were taken at several timepoints before and after primary and secondary immunization, and bulk PBMC replicates and cell subsets were isolated.

TCR cDNA was made using 5'RACE template switching, a step that added a universal primer site and unique molecular identifiers. Priming for cDNA synthesis came from both the TCR alpha and TCR beta constant segments. Library amplification used two PCR steps, and the second PCR step added sample barcodes and sequencing adapters. Sequencing of libraries was performed on Illumina HiSeq 2500 (2x100 bp) or NovaSeq (2x150 bp). The study's processing was this. Demultiplexing of reads and collapsing into UMI consensus sequences were performed with MIGEC, and V(D)J alignment was carried out with MiXCR. Vaccine-responding clonotypes were defined with edgeR using replicate PBMC samples, requiring FDR below 0.01 and a log2 fold change above 5 up to day 15. Bulk clonotypes were assigned CD4 or CD8 identity according to which sequenced CD4 or CD8 repertoire held them at higher abundance. TCRdb redid the processing of the public reads, applying fastp at Q25 and MiXCR, and retained in-frame beta chains. CDR3 protein duplicates are merged, each entry listing the most common genes and DNA. The V and J calls come from TCRdb's annotation, not from the publication. This sample has 610,000 or so distinct CDR3 sequences in its table, and around 12% of those were observed once. The ten largest account for about 15% of the sample.

With respect to this clonotype: The specificity of this receptor is unknown. It has no much larger one-base neighbor in the sample; base qualities were not kept.

The paper as a whole reports these results and caveats: After the booster, most clones that had expanded after primary vaccination were detected again (around 95% of CD4 and around nine tenths of CD8), suggesting broad maintenance of memory. Because only two donors were included in the study, the extent to which the findings can be generalized is limited. FACS-sorted repertoires could contain abundant contaminating clonotypes from the bulk population, so computational filtering was required. A small share of clonotypes occurred in both CD4 and CD8 compartments, likely arising from convergent recombination. Compared with the primary T-cell response, the secondary T-cell response was faster but weaker, reaching its peak on day 5 rather than on day 15.

This specimen's treatment or condition label, per the study, means: live attenuated yellow fever vaccine strain. At each blood-draw timepoint, two biological replicates of bulk PBMCs were collected. A standard Ficoll-Paque protocol was used to isolate PBMCs from peripheral blood. TriZol was used to extract RNA from bulk PBMCs, from CD4 and CD8 fractions, and from dextramer-positive and dextramer-negative fractions. CDR1 and CDR2 are read off the germline V gene (reference sequence) as LNHNV and YYDKDF. Trimming removed 6 bases from V and 1 base from J; the gene matches leave 5 bases unexplained. The CDR3 sequence holds 14 residues, the cysteine and phenylalanine included. Of the read, only the CDR3 DNA is kept; its 42 bases are in frame from base 1.

The receptor was derived from a man aged 25 to 45 who received the YFV17D yellow fever vaccine. The chain employs TRBV15 and TRBJ1-1; TRBD1 agrees with 7 junctional bases. The sample consisted of PBMCs, taken on the day of the yellow fever booster vaccination. In nucleotides, the sequence is TGTGCCACCAGAACTAGGACAGGGAACACTGAAGCTTTCTTT. This sequence encodes CATRTRTGNTEAFF.